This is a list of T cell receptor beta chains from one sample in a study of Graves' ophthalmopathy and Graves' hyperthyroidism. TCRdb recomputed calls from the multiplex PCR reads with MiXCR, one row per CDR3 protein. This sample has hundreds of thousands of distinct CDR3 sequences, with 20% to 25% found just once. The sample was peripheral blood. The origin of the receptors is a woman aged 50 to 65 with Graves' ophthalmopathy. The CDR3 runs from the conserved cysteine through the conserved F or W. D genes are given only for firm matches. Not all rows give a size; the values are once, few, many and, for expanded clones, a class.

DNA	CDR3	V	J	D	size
TGTGCCAGCAGCTTATCGTCAGGGGCCTCTGGAAACACCATATATTTT	CASSLSSGASGNTIYF	TRBV11-1	TRBJ1-3	-	few
TGCGCCAGCAGCGCCAGGGGGCGTGGGGATGGCTACACCTTC	CASSARGRGDGYTF	TRBV5-1	TRBJ1-2	TRBD1	few
TGTGCCAGCAGCAATAGCGGTGGAGAGACCCAGTACTTC	CASSNSGGETQYF	TRBV12-3/TRBV12-4	TRBJ2-5	-	many
TGTGCCAGCAGCCCATTGGGACAGTCAGCCTACGAGCAGTACTTC	CASSPLGQSAYEQYF	TRBV28	TRBJ2-7	TRBD1	many
TGTGCCAGCAGCCAAAAAGGGGCTGGAAACACCATATATTTT	CASSQKGAGNTIYF	TRBV3-1	TRBJ1-3	-	many
TGCGCCAGCAGCCACGGGGCCATCTCCTACGAGCAGTACTTC	CASSHGAISYEQYF	TRBV5-1	TRBJ2-7	-	few
TGTGCCAGCGGCGGACAGCAGAACACTGAAGCTTTCTTT	CASGGQQNTEAFF	TRBV7-2	TRBJ1-1	-	many
TGTGCCAGCAGCTTAGCGCGGGGGCTTGGAGAGACCCAGTACTTC	CASSLARGLGETQYF	TRBV7-2	TRBJ2-5	-	many
TGTGCCAGCACGGGCAAAACGTACCAAGAGACCCAGTACTTC	CASTGKTYQETQYF	TRBV2	TRBJ2-5	-	many
TGCAGTGCTGGGGGACGTACCGAGACCCAGTACTTC	CSAGGRTETQYF	TRBV20-1	TRBJ2-5	-	-
TGTGCCAGCAGTGAAGTGGGGTGGATTTCGGAGACCCAGTACTTC	CASSEVGWISETQYF	TRBV2	TRBJ2-5	-	many
TGTGCCAGCACAACAATACCCTCAGGGGGGAACTATGGCTACACCTTC	CASTTIPSGGNYGYTF	TRBV6-1	TRBJ1-2	TRBD1	-
TGTGCCAGCAGTGGAGTCTGGGGCGGCTCACCCCTCCACTTT	CASSGVWGGSPLHF	TRBV6-1	TRBJ1-6	-	many
TGTGCCAGCAGTGAATCCAGGGGTTACGGGGCCAACGTCCTGACTTTC	CASSESRGYGANVLTF	TRBV25-1	TRBJ2-6	-	many
TGTGCCAGCAGTTTAGGGGTTAGGAACGAGCAGTACTTC	CASSLGVRNEQYF	TRBV28	TRBJ2-7	-	many
TGCAGTGCTAGAGATGTGGGGCGCGAGCAGTACTTC	CSARDVGREQYF	TRBV20-1	TRBJ2-7	-	-
TGCAGTTTCCAGGGGACAGAGAGTAACATTCAGTACTTC	CSFQGTESNIQYF	TRBV20-1	TRBJ2-4	TRBD1	-
TGTGCCAGCAGCAGACAGGGGGCACGAGAGACCCAGTACTTC	CASSRQGARETQYF	TRBV12-3/TRBV12-4	TRBJ2-5	TRBD1	many
TGTGCCAGCTTCGACAGCTATGGCTACACCTTC	CASFDSYGYTF	TRBV28	TRBJ1-2	-	once
TGTGCCAGCACCCTTTCGGGCTACGAGCAGTACTTC	CASTLSGYEQYF	TRBV6-5	TRBJ2-7	-	many